Presented here are 17 T cell receptor beta chains from one specimen sequenced in a study of blood T cells in healthy people across ages. It was with a sample-barcoded 5' primer and a J-beta primer mix that a second PCR of about 7 to 12 cycles was run. TCRdb used MiXCR to reprocess the 5' RACE reads, holding one entry per CDR3 protein. The repertoire consists of under 1 million distinct CDR3 sequences, with under 45% occurring once and the leading ten covering around 21%. Sequenced input: blood. These receptors originate from a man aged 55 to 70 in good health.

This clonotype was detected only a few times. The chain employs TRBV12-3 or TRBV12-4 and TRBJ2-6; D may correspond to TRBD1 or TRBD2 (5 bases each). V was pared by 4 bases and J by 0 bases, with 13 bases between. This CDR3 has 17 amino acids. CDR3 sequence: CASSYPRGSSGANVLTF. The CDR3 DNA follows: TGTGCCAGCAGTTACCCACGGGGCTCCTCTGGGGCCAACGTCCTGACTTTC.

The V and J genes are TRBV9 and TRBJ2-4; 7 positions match TRBD1. The assigned J gene may be wrong: the sequence end matches TRBJ2-7 better. This CDR3 has 13 amino acids. Germline CDR1 reads SGDLS; CDR2 reads YYNGEE. CDR3 bases: TGTGCCAGCAGCGTAGGAGGGGGCGACGAGCAGTACTTC. Residues: CASSVGGGDEQYF.

This clonotype was observed once. The chain recombines TRBV5-4 with TRBJ2-4; 8 bases are shared with TRBD1. The tail of the sequence fits TRBJ2-7 better, so the J call may be wrong. Germline V lookup: CDR1 SGHNT, CDR2 YYREEE (reference sequence). The CDR3 contains 15 residues. CDR3 nucleotides: TGTGCCAGCAGCCCCTTACCCGGGACAGGTTACGAGCAGTACTTC. Amino acid sequence: CASSPLPGTGYEQYF.

The CDR3 nucleotides read TGTGCCACCAGCAGGGGACTAGCGGAAGATGAGCAGTTCTTC. This gives the protein CATSRGLAEDEQFF. The V gene is TRBV15, the J gene TRBJ2-1, with 11 bases matching TRBD2. CDR1 LNHNV and CDR2 YYDKDF come from the germline V gene (reference sequence). The CDR3 is 14 amino acids. With V trimmed by 3 bases and J by 8 bases, 3 bases remained unmatched.

Here the CDR3 reads CASSLPEQGIYEQYF. CDR3 nucleotides: TGTGCCAGCAGTTTACCGGAACAGGGGATCTACGAGCAGTACTTC. V gene TRBV12-3 or TRBV12-4 combines with J gene TRBJ2-7, with 7 bases fitting TRBD1. V lost 2 bases and J lost 3; bases outside the gene matches: 7. This CDR3 spans 15 amino acids.

As concerns this clonotype: This may stem from a read error, because a much larger clone lies one nucleotide away. The rearrangement links TRBV7-2 to TRBJ2-1; TRBD1 matches at 8 bases. V gave up 5 bases and J gave up 8 bases; unmatched junction bases: 11. The CDR3 is made up of 15 amino acids. The germline V gene has CDR1 SGHTA and CDR2 FQGNSA. CDR3 sequence (DNA): TGTGCCAGCAGCCGAGTCGGACAGGGTTCCGATGAGCAGTTCTTC. It translates to CASSRVGQGSDEQFF. Combining the CDR3 with reference TRBV7-2 and TRBJ2-1 gives the whole variable domain GAGVSQSPSNKVTEKGKDVELRCDPISGHTALYWYRQSLGQGLEFLIYFQGNSAPDKSGLPSDRFSAERTGGSVSTLTIQRTQQEDSAVYLCASSRVGQGSDEQFFGPGTRLTVL.

The gene calls are TRBV7-9 and TRBJ2-7; D is possibly TRBD2 (5 bases). Per germline, CDR1 SEHNR and CDR2 FQNEAQ (reference sequence). The CDR3 has 16 residues. V was clipped by 4 bases and J by 1 base, with 17 bases between them. As DNA, the CDR3 is TGTGCCAGCAGCTCTTCGGGGTACCTCGCTTCCTACGAGCAGTACTTC. Translated: CASSSSGYLASYEQYF.

The chain joins TRBV5-6 to TRBJ2-1; 9 positions match TRBD2. CDR1 is SGHDT, CDR2 YYEEEE, per germline. The CDR3 has 15 amino acids. V lost 4 bases to trimming and J lost 8 bases; unmatched junction nucleotides: 10. In DNA form, the CDR3 reads TGTGCCAGCAGCCCACAAACTAGCGGGTGGGATGAGCAGTTCTTC. Its translation is CASSPQTSGWDEQFF.

This clonotype was found a few times. The chain is built from TRBV3-1 and TRBJ2-5; TRBD1 aligns across 9 bases. CDR1 is LGHDT, CDR2 YNNKEL, per germline (reference sequence). The junction had 15 bases not matched to a gene; V was cut back by 4 bases and J by 9 bases. The CDR3 has 16 amino acids. CDR3 amino acids: CASSPSSGQGRIAQYF. CDR3 DNA: TGTGCCAGCAGCCCCTCCTCGGGACAGGGTAGGATTGCCCAGTACTTC.

This clonotype was detected only once. A read error may account for a junction end that differs from germline. This chain links TRBV5-5 with TRBJ2-7; weak D call: TRBD2 (6 bases). The germline CDR1 and CDR2 sequences are SGHKS and YYEKEE (reference sequence). This CDR3 region has 16 residues. The CDR3 nucleotides are TGTGCCAGCAGCTTGGGTGGGGGGACGGATTCCTACGAGCGGTACTTC. Protein product: CASSLGGGTDSYERYF.

This clonotype appeared a few times. The chain employs TRBV4-3 and TRBJ1-4; D possibly corresponds to TRBD1 (5 bases). Germline V gene lookup returns CDR1 LGHNA and CDR2 YSLEER. The V end lost 3 bases, the J end lost 4 bases, and 15 bases lay between the germline ends. The CDR3 totals 16 residues. CDR3 in DNA: TGCGCCAGCAGCCAGGGGACTGGACGCCTTAATGAAAAACTGTTTTTT. The encoded protein is CASSQGTGRLNEKLFF.

This clonotype was seen a few times. The chain couples TRBV7-2 to TRBJ2-7; 7 nucleotides agree with TRBD1. This CDR3 is built from 14 residues. Trimming cost V 3 bases and J 3 bases; bases outside gene matches: 5. Germline V CDR1 and CDR2: SGHTA, FQGNSA. CDR3 bases: TGTGCCAGCAGCTTTGTTACAGGGGACTACGAGCAGTACTTC. Encoded protein: CASSFVTGDYEQYF.

This clonotype was seen at least ten times. V usage is TRBV10-1 and J usage is TRBJ2-1; 12 positions match TRBD2. Losses at the gene ends were 2 bases for V and 7 bases for J; bases not matched to a gene: 3. The germline gives CDR1 WNHNN, CDR2 SYGVQD (reference sequence). This CDR3 is built from 15 residues. This CDR3 is CASSETSGGTNEQFF. CDR3 bases: TGCGCCAGCAGTGAGACTAGCGGGGGGACTAATGAGCAGTTCTTC.

The J gene is TRBJ2-3, the V gene TRBV30; D is possibly TRBD1 (7 bases). Germline CDR1 and CDR2: GTSNPN and SVGIG (reference sequence). Trimming took 5 bases from V and 4 from J, leaving 19 bases between them. The CDR3 extends over 15 amino acids. The CDR3 protein is CAWWAGGIAPDTQYF. In DNA form, the CDR3 reads TGTGCCTGGTGGGCAGGGGGGATAGCCCCAGATACGCAGTATTTT.

The chain is built from TRBV4-1 and TRBJ2-3, with 11 bases fitting TRBD2. Trimming took 1 base from V and 2 from J; bases not matched to a gene: 8. The germline CDR1 and CDR2 sequences are MGHRA and YSYEKL. This CDR3 comprises 18 residues. CDR3 nucleotide sequence: TGCGCCAGCAGCCAAGTGGCCGCTAGCGGGGGGAACACAGATACGCAGTATTTT. Residues: CASSQVAASGGNTDTQYF.

This clonotype was seen a handful of times. The gene calls are TRBV27 and TRBJ2-5, with D perhaps TRBD1 (6 bases). The DNA end lines up better with TRBJ2-4; the J call may be wrong. Germline loops: CDR1 MNHEY, CDR2 SMNVEV (reference sequence). This CDR3 region has 14 residues. The CDR3 DNA is TGTGCCAGCAGTGGATCTTTCAGGGGTGACATTCAGTACTTC. Protein product: CASSGSFRGDIQYF.

This clonotype was observed a handful of times. The chain has TRBV27 and TRBJ1-1; weak D call: TRBD1 (5 bases). Germline lookup yields CDR1 MNHEY and CDR2 SMNVEV (reference sequence). This CDR3 has 13 amino acids. Trimming took off 6 bases at V and 4 bases at J, with 12 bases between the two ends. The CDR3 region has the DNA TGTGCCAGCAGGGCCGGGGGAGGCACTGAAGCTTTCTTT. Protein product: CASRAGGGTEAFF.